This entry is about one TCR beta chain. The data belong to a study of monozygotic twins with inflammatory bowel disease. The germline V gene encodes CDR1 LGHNA and CDR2 YSLEER. The CDR3 loop spans 15 amino acids. Whole blood that had not undergone T cell sorting provided the isolated total RNA. TCRdb reprocessed the 5' RACE reads; each CDR3 protein has one entry and no DNA is given. This sample's table has some 300,000 distinct CDR3 sequences. Sequenced: blood. The origin of this receptor is a human donor with ulcerative colitis or Crohn's disease, or a healthy co-twin of an affected twin (not recorded which). The rearrangement links TRBV4-3 to TRBJ2-1; without DNA, the TCRdb call of TRBD1 cannot be checked. CDR3: CASSQGQALIDEQFF.